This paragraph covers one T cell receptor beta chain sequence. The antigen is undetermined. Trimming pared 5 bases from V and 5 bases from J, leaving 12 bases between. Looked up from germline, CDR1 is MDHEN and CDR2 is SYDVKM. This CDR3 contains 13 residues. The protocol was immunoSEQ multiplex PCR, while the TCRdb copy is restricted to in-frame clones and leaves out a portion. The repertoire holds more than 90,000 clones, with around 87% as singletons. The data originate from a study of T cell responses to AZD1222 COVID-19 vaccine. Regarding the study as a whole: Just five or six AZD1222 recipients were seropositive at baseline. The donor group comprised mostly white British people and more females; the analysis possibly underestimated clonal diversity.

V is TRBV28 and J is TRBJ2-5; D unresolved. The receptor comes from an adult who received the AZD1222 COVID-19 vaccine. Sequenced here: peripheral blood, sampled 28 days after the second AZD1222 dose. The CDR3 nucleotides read TGTGCCAGCAGTCGTAGGGTTAGGGAGACCCAGTACTTC. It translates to CASSRRVRETQYF.